A selection of T cell receptor beta chains follows, all from one sample in a study of shared clonotypes between healthy human individuals. The repertoire was sequenced with immunoSEQ multiplex PCR; TCRdb's copy has only in-frame clones and lacks some. The data contain 2.5 million or so clones, roughly nine tenths of them singletons. The sequenced sample was naive CD4+ T cells sorted from blood. Every receptor here comes from a man between 18 and 35 years old in good health. CDR3s include the opening cysteine and the closing phenylalanine or tryptophan. D genes are given only for firm matches.

NA,TRBJ2-7,TRBV19,TGTGCCAGTAGTATTGGGCTAGTTCCAAGATACGAGCAGTACTTC,CASSIGLVPRYEQYF
NA,TRBJ2-2,TRBV6-6,TGTGCCAGCAGTTATCGGACCGGGGAGCTGTTTTTT,CASSYRTGELFF
NA,TRBJ2-7,TRBV11-2,TGTGCCAGCACCGTCACTGCGGGATCCTACGAGCAGTACTTC,CASTVTAGSYEQYF
TRBD1,TRBJ2-7,TRBV18,TGTGCCAGCTCACCACCGGGACAGGGAGAAGGAGAGCAGTACTTC,CASSPPGQGEGEQYF
TRBD2,TRBJ2-1,TRBV9,TGTGCCAGCAGCGTAACCCCGGGACTAGCGGGAGCTGAGCAGTTCTTC,CASSVTPGLAGAEQFF
NA,TRBJ2-1,TRBV7-8,TGTGCCAGCAGCCACGTACGGGACCGTCACAATGAGCAGTTCTTC,CASSHVRDRHNEQFF
TRBD2,TRBJ2-3,TRBV15,TGTGCCACCAGCAGAGATGGACTAGCGGCCACAGATACGCAGTATTTT,CATSRDGLAATDTQYF
NA,TRBJ2-2,TRBV7-2,TGTGCCAGCAGCGGCCCACCGCGTAACACCGGGGAGCTGTTTTTT,CASSGPPRNTGELFF
NA,TRBJ1-3,TRBV19,TGTGCCAGCAAGATTTCCGGGAGCTCTGGAAACACCATATATTTT,CASKISGSSGNTIYF
TRBD1,TRBJ2-7,TRBV10-3,TGTGCCATCAGTAAGACGACAGGGGGCTCAGCCTACGAGCAGTACTTC,CAISKTTGGSAYEQYF
TRBD1,TRBJ2-1,TRBV5-1,TGCGCCAGCAGCCTTCGACAGGGGGCTTACAATGAGCAGTTCTTC,CASSLRQGAYNEQFF
TRBD1,TRBJ1-2,TRBV5-4,TGTGCCAGCAGCTTCCGGGACAGGGCTAACTATGGCTACACCTTC,CASSFRDRANYGYTF
TRBD1,TRBJ2-2,TRBV19,TGTGCCAGTAGTATTCGGACAGGGGGCGGCACCGGGGAGCTGTTTTTT,CASSIRTGGGTGELFF
NA,TRBJ1-2,TRBV4-2,TGTGCCAGCAGCCAAGAAGTAGGGGCTAACTATGGCTACACCTTC,CASSQEVGANYGYTF
TRBD2,TRBJ2-1,TRBV5-6,TGTGCCAGCAGTCGGGGGGTGAGCTCCTACAATGAGCAGTTCTTC,CASSRGVSSYNEQFF
TRBD1,TRBJ1-2,TRBV6-1,TGTGCCAGCTTTCGGACAGGGGATCGCTATGGCTACACCTTC,CASFRTGDRYGYTF
TRBD1,TRBJ2-7,TRBV5-1,TGCGCCAGCAGCCCCCCGGGACAGGGTTACGAGCAGTACTTC,CASSPPGQGYEQYF
TRBD1,TRBJ1-2,TRBV19,TGTGCCAGTAACGCGGACAGGGTGCAGGGCTACACCTTC,CASNADRVQGYTF
NA,TRBJ2-7,TRBV6-5,TGTGCCAGCAGTTACGGGAGGAACTACGAGCAGTACTTC,CASSYGRNYEQYF
TRBD2,TRBJ2-7,TRBV20-1,TGCAGTGCTCCGGGGGGCTACGAGCAGTACTTC,CSAPGGYEQYF
NA,TRBJ1-1,TRBV28,TGTGCCAGCAGCTTGGCCCGAGGTGACAGAGGGGGCACTGAAGCTTTCTTT,CASSLARGDRGGTEAFF
NA,TRBJ2-2,TRBV5-1,TGCGCCAGCAGTCGGCGGCAGGGTACGGAGCTTGGGACCGGGGAGCTGTTTTTT,CASSRRQGTELGTGELFF